This T cell receptor (beta chain) was obtained from a study of response to subunit inactivated influenza vaccine. General study findings and limits: Authors suggested few new T cells are recruited by each seasonal influenza vaccination.

About this clonotype: Its target is unknown.

TCRdb re-called the RT-PCR reads with MiXCR, one entry per CDR3 protein. This table holds approximately 290,000 distinct CDR3 sequences, 22% found once. The CDR3 sequence is 14 residues long. Trimming at V came to 1 base and at J to 3 bases, leaving 3 bases not matched to a gene. Germline CDR1 and CDR2: SGHVS and FNYEAQ. The material was PBMCs from blood, obtained less than 22 months after vaccination. This sequence was found in a man in his fifties or sixties who received an inactivated influenza vaccine. The chain carries TRBV7-6 and TRBJ2-7; 7 nucleotides match TRBD2. Written as DNA, the CDR3 is TGTGCCAGCAGCTTAGTTGGCGGGGGCTACGAGCAGTACTTC. Encoded protein: CASSLVGGGYEQYF.